The subject of this entry is one T cell receptor beta chain. Trimming shortened V by 3 bases and J by 2 bases, and 11 bases separated the two germline ends. The germline V gene encodes CDR1 SNHLY and CDR2 FYNNEI. The CDR3 runs 15 residues. This sample is part of a study of a mutant IDH1 vaccine in newly diagnosed glioma. Time point described: baseline, week 1 (first vaccination visit). The treatment: pre-vaccination baseline after standard-of-care therapy. The protocol was immunoSEQ multiplex PCR, while the TCRdb copy is restricted to in-frame clones and leaves out a portion. The profile shows tens of thousands of clones, roughly 80% of them singletons.

This receptor was taken from a man in his late teens or twenties with glioma. The rearrangement joins TRBV2 to TRBJ2-1; the D call may be TRBD1 or TRBD2 (5 bases each). The starting material was PBMCs, obtained from a glioma patient treated with radiotherapy, temozolomide or both. The CDR3 region is CASSDRLGAYNEQFF. CDR3 coding DNA: TGTGCCAGCAGTGATCGGCTGGGGGCCTACAATGAGCAGTTCTTC.